This T cell receptor beta chain was profiled in a study of neurological immune-mediated disorders. PBMCs stored at -80 C, 2 million in total, were the source of the unsorted libraries. This clonotype was recorded at least ten times. With 10-nucleotide random UMIs, 5'RACE was used to make the cDNA. One entry per CDR3 protein, called by TCRdb with MiXCR from the 5' RACE reads. The sample has 71,000 or so distinct CDR3 sequences, 4.5% to 6.5% seen once. CDR1 is KGHSH and CDR2 is LQKENI in the germline V gene. The CDR3 is 15 amino acids. With 7 bases removed from V and 2 bases from J, the gap between germline ends came to 12 bases.

This clonotype was sampled from a young woman with multiple sclerosis. The chain links TRBV18 to TRBJ2-6; tentative D call: TRBD1 (5 bases). The sample was PBMCs. CDR3 loop: CASWAGLAGANVLTF. For the CDR3, the DNA is TGTGCCAGCTGGGCAGGGCTAGCTGGGGCCAACGTCCTGACTTTC.